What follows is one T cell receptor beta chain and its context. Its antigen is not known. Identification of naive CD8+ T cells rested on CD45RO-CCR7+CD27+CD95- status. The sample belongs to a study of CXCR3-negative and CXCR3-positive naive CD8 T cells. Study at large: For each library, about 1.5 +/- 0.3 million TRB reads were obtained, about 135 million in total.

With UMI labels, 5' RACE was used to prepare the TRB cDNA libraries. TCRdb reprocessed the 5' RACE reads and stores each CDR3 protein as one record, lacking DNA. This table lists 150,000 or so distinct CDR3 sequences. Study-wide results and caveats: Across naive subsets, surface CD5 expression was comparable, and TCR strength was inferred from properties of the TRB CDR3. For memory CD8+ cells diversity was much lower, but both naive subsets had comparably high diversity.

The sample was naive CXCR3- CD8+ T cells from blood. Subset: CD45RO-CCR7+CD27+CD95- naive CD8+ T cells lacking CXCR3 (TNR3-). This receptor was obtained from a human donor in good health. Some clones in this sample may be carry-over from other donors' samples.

The CDR3 loop is CASSFDSVSYNEQFF. The chain uses TRBV5-1 and TRBJ2-1; there is no DNA to check the TCRdb D call of TRBD1. Germline loops: CDR1 SGHRS, CDR2 YFSETQ. The CDR3 totals 15 residues.